The clone carrying this T cell receptor (beta chain) has a count of ten or more. This sample is drawn from a study of CD8 T cells in ankylosing spondylitis. TCRdb analysed the 5' RACE reads with MiXCR anew, one entry per CDR3 protein. The table lists under 250,000 distinct CDR3 sequences, over 9.5% of them singletons, with about 3% in the top ten. CDR1 SGHRS and CDR2 YFSETQ come from the germline V gene. Trimming pared 1 base from V and 4 bases from J, leaving 14 bases between. The CDR3 covers 15 residues. The TCR originated in a male donor with ankylosing spondylitis or in good health (not recorded which). Sequencing was carried out using blood, either unsorted or a sorted T cell fraction (not recorded which). The rearrangement links TRBV5-1 to TRBJ1-1; D possibly corresponds to TRBD1 (6 bases). The CDR3 spells CASSLMGGEGTEAFF. The CDR3 nucleotides read TGCGCCAGCAGCTTGATGGGGGGCGAGGGCACTGAAGCTTTCTTT.